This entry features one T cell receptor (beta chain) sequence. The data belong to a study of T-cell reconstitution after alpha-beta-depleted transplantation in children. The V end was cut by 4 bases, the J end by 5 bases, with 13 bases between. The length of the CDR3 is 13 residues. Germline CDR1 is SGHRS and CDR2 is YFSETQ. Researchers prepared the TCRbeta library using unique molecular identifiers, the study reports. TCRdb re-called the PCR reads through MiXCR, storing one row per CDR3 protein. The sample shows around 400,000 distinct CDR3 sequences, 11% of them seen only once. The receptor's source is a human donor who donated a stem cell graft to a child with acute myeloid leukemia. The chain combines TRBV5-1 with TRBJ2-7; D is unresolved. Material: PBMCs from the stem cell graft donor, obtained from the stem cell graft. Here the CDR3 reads CASSVNWGHEQYV. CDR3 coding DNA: TGCGCCAGCAGCGTCAACTGGGGTCACGAGCAGTACGTC.